What follows are 14 T cell receptor beta chains derived from one specimen sequenced in a study of T cell responses to AZD1222 COVID-19 vaccine. Repertoires were generated with immunoSEQ multiplex PCR, while TCRdb's copy carries only in-frame clones and drops some. The top ten hold 1.5% to 2% of the sample, which has over 130,000 clones, roughly 90% seen once. Sequencing was performed on peripheral blood, taken 28 days after the second AZD1222 dose. The origin of the receptors is an adult who received the AZD1222 COVID-19 vaccine.

There are a few counts of this clone. The chain has TRBV18 and TRBJ2-1; 13 bases are a match to TRBD2. This CDR3 region has 16 residues. From germline, CDR1 is KGHSH and CDR2 LQKENI. The trim removed 5 bases at V and 7 bases at J, leaving 8 bases unmatched. The DNA for the CDR3 is TGTGCCAGCTCAACAGAACTAGCGGGAGGGCAAAATGAGCAGTTCTTC. It encodes CASSTELAGGQNEQFF.

V and J are TRBV14 and TRBJ2-7; D gene unclear. The length of the CDR3 is 15 residues. Trimming removed 0 bases at V and 2 bases at J, with 11 bases between. The germline V gene has CDR1 SGHDN and CDR2 FVKESK. The CDR3 spells CASSQDHGRTYEQYF. The DNA of the CDR3 is TGTGCCAGCAGCCAAGATCATGGGCGGACCTACGAGCAGTACTTC.

Here the CDR3 DNA reads TGTGCCATCAATAGCGGTAACACCGGGGAGCTGTTTTTT. It translates to CAINSGNTGELFF. The chain recombines TRBV10-3 with TRBJ2-2; the D gene is possibly TRBD2 (6 bases). This CDR3 is 13 amino acids long. V gave up 7 bases and J gave up 2 bases, with 8 bases separating them. CDR1 and CDR2 from the germline V gene are ENHRY and SYGVKD.

The J gene is TRBJ1-1, the V gene TRBV10-3; D perhaps matches TRBD1 (5 bases). There are 14 residues in the CDR3. Germline lookup yields CDR1 ENHRY and CDR2 SYGVKD. Trimming removed 3 bases from V and 6 bases from J, with 14 bases in between. The CDR3 reads CAISERGAEAEAFF. The CDR3 coding sequence is TGTGCCATCAGTGAACGCGGGGCGGAGGCTGAAGCTTTCTTT.

Here the CDR3 reads CSVEDKTEAFF. CDR3 coding DNA: TGCAGCGTTGAAGATAAGACTGAAGCTTTCTTT. The chain recombines TRBV29-1 with TRBJ1-1; no clear D gene. This CDR3 has 11 amino acids. In germline, CDR1 is SQVTM, CDR2 ANQGSEA. The V and J ends lost 0 bases and 5 bases respectively, with 4 bases between them.

The rearrangement links TRBV5-6 to TRBJ1-5; D may be TRBD1 (5 bases). Germline lookup yields CDR1 SGHDT and CDR2 YYEEEE. The V and J ends lost 0 bases and 4 bases respectively, with 14 bases between them. The CDR3 runs 16 residues. The DNA of the CDR3 is TGTGCCAGCAGCTTGGGGTCTGGGGCAGCTAATCAGCCCCAGCATTTT. It encodes CASSLGSGAANQPQHF.

CDR3 sequence reads: CASSPRGSGVYEQYF. CDR3 DNA sequence: TGCGCCAGCAGTCCTCGGGGTAGCGGCGTCTACGAGCAGTACTTC. This sequence joins TRBV5-1 and TRBJ2-7, with a tentative D call TRBD2 (6 bases). This CDR3 is built from 15 residues. V shed 5 bases and J shed 3 bases, with 18 bases lying between them. From germline, CDR1 is SGHRS and CDR2 YFSETQ.

This sequence joins TRBV7-2 and TRBJ1-5; maybe TRBD1 (5 bases). Germline CDR1 reads SGHTA; CDR2 reads FQGNSA. V gave up 1 base and J gave up 3 bases, with 7 bases separating them. The CDR3 loop spans 14 amino acids. In DNA form, the CDR3 reads TGTGCCAGCAGCTTAGTACAGGACAATCAGCCCCAGCATTTT. Translating it yields CASSLVQDNQPQHF.

This chain uses TRBV6-5 with TRBJ1-3; the match to TRBD1 covers 9 bases. Trimming removed 5 bases from V and 10 bases from J; junction bases left unmatched: 9. The CDR3 spans 14 residues. The germline V gene has CDR1 MNHEY and CDR2 SVGAGI. CDR3 sequence: CASSTSGQGMTIYF. CDR3 in DNA: TGTGCCAGCAGTACATCGGGACAGGGAATGACCATATATTTT.

The gene calls are TRBV15 and TRBJ2-7; 10 bases fit TRBD1. Per germline, CDR1 LNHNV and CDR2 YYDKDF (reference sequence). The CDR3 has 12 residues. V trimming: 11 bases; J trimming: 2 bases; junction bases outside the gene matches: 3. This CDR3 is CASGQGAYEQYF. In DNA form, the CDR3 reads TGTGCCTCTGGACAGGGGGCCTACGAGCAGTACTTC.

The chain employs TRBV28 and TRBJ1-1; no definite D call. CDR3 size: 12 residues. With 7 bases removed from V and 0 bases from J, the gap between germline ends came to 6 bases. CDR1 MDHEN and CDR2 SYDVKM come from the germline V gene. The CDR3 DNA reads TGTGCCAGCAAAACCCTGAACACTGAAGCTTTCTTT. The encoded protein is CASKTLNTEAFF.

The chain combines TRBV5-4 with TRBJ1-4; perhaps TRBD1 as D (5 bases). The CDR3 loop spans 14 amino acids. V lost 1 base and J lost 5, with 9 bases in between. Germline values: CDR1 SGHNT, CDR2 YYREEE (reference sequence). CDR3 sequence: CASSLRQPNEKLFF. The CDR3 DNA reads as TGTGCCAGCAGCTTGAGACAGCCAAATGAAAAACTGTTTTTT.

This rearrangement joins TRBV24-1 to TRBJ2-1; possible D gene TRBD2, 6 bases. The germline CDR1 and CDR2 sequences are KGHDR and SFDVKD. The germline V and J ends were trimmed by 6 bases and 5 bases, with 10 bases remaining between them. CDR3 size: 13 residues. Here the CDR3 reads CATSRGGDNEQFF. The CDR3 DNA reads as TGTGCCACCAGTCGAGGAGGGGACAATGAGCAGTTCTTC.

As regards this clone: A read error may produce the germline difference seen at one junction end. This rearrangement joins TRBV6-1 to TRBJ2-1; TRBD1 might be the D (6 bases). This CDR3 is 14 amino acids long. Germline CDR1 and CDR2: MNHNS and SASEGT. The CDR3 here is CASSEAGRADRRIF. For the CDR3, the DNA is TGTGCCAGCAGTGAAGCGGGGAGAGCGGACAGAAGAATCTTC.